Shown below are 26 T cell receptor beta chains from a single sample sequenced in a study of T cells in Graves' hyperthyroidism and ophthalmopathy. TCR beta CDR3 regions were amplified from RNA transcripts. An initial round of RT-PCR targeting the TCR CDR3 relied on the HTBI primer set. Each CDR3 protein gets one entry after TCRdb re-called the multiplex PCR reads with MiXCR. The data contain over 500,000 distinct CDR3 sequences, 15% to 20% of them singletons. The material sequenced was blood. The source is a woman under 30 with Graves' ophthalmopathy.

For this clonotype: This clone may be a read error of a much larger clone one base away. The chain recombines TRBV27 with TRBJ2-3; TRBD1 matches at 7 bases. The J segment lost 7 bases and the V segment lost 4 bases, leaving 8 bases of the junction unmatched. This CDR3 has 14 residues. Germline V lookup: CDR1 MNHEY, CDR2 SMNVEV (reference sequence). DNA for the CDR3: TGTGCCAGCAGTTACCCGGGACAGTCCAATACGCAGTATTTT. Protein: CASSYPGQSNTQYF.

This clonotype was observed a handful of times. The chain joins TRBV7-6 to TRBJ2-5; D is unclear. The germline V and J ends were trimmed by 3 bases and 3 bases, with 5 bases remaining between them. The CDR3 is 12 residues long. CDR1 and CDR2 from the germline V gene are SGHVS and FNYEAQ. This chain's CDR3 is CASSFEEETQYF. The CDR3 bases are TGTGCCAGCAGCTTCGAGGAAGAGACCCAGTACTTC.

This clonotype was seen ten or more times. V and J are TRBV27 and TRBJ1-1; D is uncertain. CDR1 and CDR2 (germline): MNHEY, SMNVEV (reference sequence). V shed 2 bases and J shed 1 base, with 5 bases lying between them. This CDR3 region has 13 residues. The CDR3 sequence: CASSLGENTEAFF. CDR3 DNA sequence: TGTGCCAGCAGTTTAGGGGAGAACACTGAAGCTTTCTTT.

In its sample, this clonotype was seen many times. This sequence joins TRBV10-3 and TRBJ2-1; possibly TRBD2 for D (6 bases). Germline CDR1 reads ENHRY; CDR2 reads SYGVKD. Trimming took off 2 bases at V and 1 base at J, with 6 bases between the two ends. CDR3 size: 14 residues. The chain's CDR3 is CAISEGGSYNEQFF. The CDR3 DNA reads TGTGCCATCAGTGAGGGAGGGTCCTACAATGAGCAGTTCTTC.

The gene calls are TRBV27 and TRBJ1-1; TRBD1 agrees at 7 bases. The germline CDR1 and CDR2 sequences are MNHEY and SMNVEV (reference sequence). V was pared by 7 bases and J by 4 bases, with 9 bases of the junction left unmatched. The CDR3 length is 14 residues. DNA for the CDR3: TGTGCCAGCATGGGGACAGCTTTTGGCACTGAAGCTTTCTTT. Translating it yields CASMGTAFGTEAFF.

This clonotype was picked up many times. This chain uses TRBV30 with TRBJ2-4, with unresolved D. Looked up from germline, CDR1 is GTSNPN and CDR2 is SVGIG (reference sequence). The CDR3 contains 13 residues. The V and J ends lost 2 bases and 3 bases respectively, with 8 bases between them. The CDR3 region is CAWSTGGKNIQYF. CDR3 DNA sequence: TGTGCCTGGAGTACGGGTGGCAAAAACATTCAGTACTTC.

This clonotype came up many times. This sequence joins TRBV11-3 and TRBJ1-1; maybe TRBD1 (5 bases). The CDR3 is 13 residues long. CDR1 and CDR2 (germline): SGHNT, YENEEA. The ends were cut back, 6 bases at V and 1 base at J, with 9 bases in the middle. CDR3 sequence (DNA): TGTGCCAGCAGGGACAACGAGAACACTGAAGCTTTCTTT. As protein: CASRDNENTEAFF.

This clonotype has a handful of counts. V gene TRBV28 combines with J gene TRBJ1-5, with 10 nucleotides matching TRBD1. The CDR3 covers 19 residues. Germline-derived CDR1 and CDR2 are MDHEN and SYDVKM. The V and J ends lost 5 bases and 0 bases, in that order; junction bases with no gene match: 13. The DNA of the CDR3 is TGTGCCAGCAGTCCAAACCGGGACAGGGGTCTATATAGCAATCAGCCCCAGCATTTT. This sequence encodes CASSPNRDRGLYSNQPQHF.

As concerns this clonotype: A much larger clone differs by one base, so this may be a read error. This chain uses TRBV7-2 with TRBJ2-7, with D possibly being TRBD1 (5 bases). The CDR3 totals 14 residues. The germline V gene has CDR1 SGHTA and CDR2 FQGNSA. Written as DNA, the CDR3 is TGTGCCAGCAGCCCTACGAGACAGTCCTACGAGCAGCACTTC. Translated: CASSPTRQSYEQHF.

This clonotype has ten or more counts. The V call is TRBV12-3 or TRBV12-4, the J call TRBJ2-7, with a possible D match to TRBD1 (5 bases). The CDR3 is made up of 11 amino acids. V was trimmed by 3 bases and J by 7 bases, leaving 7 bases between them. The CDR3 sequence is CASSFKGEQYF. Here the CDR3 DNA reads TGTGCCAGCAGTTTTAAGGGGGAGCAGTACTTC.

This clonotype was counted a few times. The V call is TRBV7-9, the J call TRBJ1-5, with TRBD1 as a possible D gene (6 bases). In germline, CDR1 is SEHNR, CDR2 FQNEAQ (reference sequence). Trimming removed 5 bases at V and 10 bases at J, with 9 bases between. This CDR3 contains 11 residues. The CDR3 here is CASSLGGPQHF. CDR3 bases: TGTGCCAGCAGCCTAGGGGGTCCCCAGCATTTT. The full variable domain, its missing parts supplied by reference TRBV7-9 and TRBJ1-5, is DTGVSQNPRHKITKRGQNVTFRCDPISEHNRLYWYRQTLGQGPEFLTYFQNEAQLEKSRLLSDRFSAERPKGSFSTLEIQRTEQGDSAMYLCASSLGGPQHFGDGTRLSIL.

This clonotype was recorded a few times. A clone one base away is much larger, so this may be a read error. The V call is TRBV7-2, the J call TRBJ2-5, with D perhaps matching TRBD1 or TRBD2 (7 bases each). There are 13 residues in the CDR3. V lost 7 bases and J 7 bases, leaving 16 bases between the germline ends. Germline V CDR1 and CDR2: SGHTA, FQGNSA. The CDR3 region is CASTHGRGGTQYF. CDR3 coding DNA: TGTGCCAGCACCCACGGCAGGGGGGGGACCCAGTACTTC.

At least ten counts were recorded for this clonotype. J is TRBJ1-1 and V is TRBV3-1; the D gene is possibly TRBD1 (6 bases). The CDR3 runs to 13 residues. The germline V and J ends were trimmed by 7 bases and 4 bases, with 13 bases remaining between them. The V gene's germline CDR1 is LGHDT and CDR2 YNNKEL (reference sequence). The chain's CDR3 is CASNLGGGTEAFF. DNA for the CDR3: TGTGCCAGCAACCTAGGGGGGGGCACTGAAGCTTTCTTT.

This clonotype was observed a handful of times. The chain couples TRBV19 to TRBJ1-1; D may be TRBD1 (5 bases). Deletions cut 5 bases from V and 7 bases from J, with 20 bases between. The CDR3 sequence is 15 residues long. The germline CDR1 and CDR2 sequences are LNHDA and SQIVND (reference sequence). CDR3: CASSPGLEAAVEAFF. CDR3 nucleotide sequence: TGTGCCAGTAGTCCGGGGCTGGAAGCTGCAGTTGAAGCTTTCTTT.

V is TRBV5-6 and J is TRBJ2-1; 8 positions agree with TRBD1. This CDR3 is built from 16 residues. The ends lost 1 base at V and 7 bases at J; junction bases unmatched: 10. Per germline, CDR1 SGHDT and CDR2 YYEEEE. The CDR3: CASSLSRTGGLNEQFF. CDR3 in DNA: TGTGCCAGCAGCTTGTCACGCACAGGGGGATTAAATGAGCAGTTCTTC.

There are many counts of this clonotype. The V gene is TRBV28, the J gene TRBJ2-1; 11 bases align to TRBD1. Germline lookup yields CDR1 MDHEN and CDR2 SYDVKM. The CDR3 contains 15 residues. V trimming: 2 bases; J trimming: 9 bases; junction bases outside the gene matches: 6. CDR3 in amino acids: CASSLGTGGVGEQFF. CDR3 DNA sequence: TGTGCCAGCAGTTTAGGGACAGGGGGAGTCGGTGAGCAGTTCTTC.

This clonotype occurred a few times. CDR3 in DNA: TGTGCCAGCAGTTACTCGAACTGGGAAAAACTGTTTTTT. It encodes CASSYSNWEKLFF. The chain joins TRBV6-5 to TRBJ1-4, with D unresolved. The CDR3 extends over 13 amino acids. Germline V lookup: CDR1 MNHEY, CDR2 SVGAGI. V was shortened by 0 bases and J by 8 bases, with 7 bases between the two germline ends.

On this clonotype: A read error may produce the germline difference seen at one junction end. The chain links TRBV4-1 to TRBJ2-1, with a tentative D call TRBD1 (5 bases). Germline CDR1 reads MGHRA; CDR2 reads YSYEKL. This CDR3 is 15 amino acids long. CDR3 protein: CASSLLTGTGNEQFF. As DNA, the CDR3 is TGCGCCAGCAGCCTCCTCACAGGTACCGGTAATGAGCAATTCTTC.

This clonotype was observed a handful of times. One end of the junction varies from germline; a read error may be responsible. The rearrangement links TRBV19 to TRBJ2-1, with 8 nucleotides matching TRBD1. This CDR3 region has 15 residues. Looked up from germline, CDR1 is LNHDA and CDR2 is SQIVND (reference sequence). CDR3 region: CASSIVGQGLYEQFF. The CDR3, as DNA: TGTGCCAGTAGCATAGTAGGACAGGGTTTGTATGAGCAGTTCTTC.

The gene calls are TRBV4-3 and TRBJ2-2, with TRBD2 identical over 12 bases. From germline, CDR1 is LGHNA and CDR2 YSLEER. The CDR3 has 19 amino acids. J lost 5 bases, V lost 3 bases, and 13 bases had no gene match. Written as DNA, the CDR3 is TGCGCCAGCAGCCAGGAGACGCTAGCGGGAGGGCCTTGGACCGGGGAGCTGTTTTTT. Amino acids: CASSQETLAGGPWTGELFF.

For the CDR3, the DNA is TGTGCCAGCAGTTCTACAGTAACGAACACCGGGGAGCTGTTTTTT. This gives the protein CASSSTVTNTGELFF. The chain employs TRBV6-2 or TRBV6-3 and TRBJ2-2; D is ambiguous. CDR1 MNHEY and CDR2 SVGEGT come from the germline V gene. The V end was cut by 4 bases, the J end by 0 bases, with 9 bases between. The CDR3 spans 15 residues.

Ten or more counts support this clonotype. J is TRBJ2-1 and V is TRBV7-2, with a tentative D call TRBD1 (6 bases). In germline, CDR1 is SGHTA, CDR2 FQGNSA. V shed 2 bases and J shed 2 bases, with 13 bases lying between them. This CDR3 spans 16 amino acids. The CDR3 spells CASSLYQGTPYNEQFF. The CDR3, as DNA: TGTGCCAGCAGCTTATACCAGGGGACGCCCTACAATGAGCAGTTCTTC.

This clonotype came up a few times. This chain connects TRBV29-1 to TRBJ2-1, with D unclear. Germline values: CDR1 SQVTM, CDR2 ANQGSEA. The CDR3 length is 9 residues. Trimming removed 4 bases from V and 10 bases from J, with 5 bases in between. DNA for the CDR3: TGCAGCGTTGGCATGGAGCAGTTCTTC. Its protein is CSVGMEQFF.

This clonotype was seen repeatedly, ten times or more. CDR3 sequence reads: CASSLRGTGGEDEQFF. In DNA, the CDR3 is TGTGCCAGCAGCTTAAGGGGGACAGGGGGAGAGGATGAGCAGTTCTTC. The chain recombines TRBV7-3 with TRBJ2-1; the match to TRBD1 covers 11 bases. V shed 1 base and J 8 bases; nucleotides not matched to a gene: 7. This CDR3 region has 16 residues. Germline V lookup: CDR1 SGHTA, CDR2 FQGTGA.

This clonotype was seen more than once but under ten times. This chain links TRBV4-3 with TRBJ2-3; TRBD2 agrees at 9 bases. Germline trimming cut 4 bases from V and 4 bases from J; bases unmatched to any gene: 15. Germline V lookup: CDR1 LGHNA, CDR2 YSLEER. This CDR3 comprises 18 residues. CDR3 nucleotide sequence: TGCGCCAGCAGCCGAGTGGGACGGAGTAGCGGGAGATCAGATACGCAGTATTTT. This encodes CASSRVGRSSGRSDTQYF.

This clonotype has a count of ten or more. The chain recombines TRBV5-1 with TRBJ1-1; tentatively, D is TRBD1 (6 bases). The V end was cut by 3 bases, the J end by 1 base, with 16 bases between. This CDR3 spans 16 amino acids. CDR1 is SGHRS and CDR2 is YFSETQ in the germline V gene. The CDR3 is CASSSAGTITNTEAFF. The DNA of the CDR3 is TGCGCCAGCAGCTCCGCCGGGACAATCACGAACACTGAAGCTTTCTTT.